Listed here is a single T cell receptor (beta chain). This sample stems from a study of blood T cell repertoires in COVID-19. For the study at large: Some COVID-19 samples were acute and others convalescent; all came from the United States, Italy and Spain. The analysed material was cDNA or gDNA that came from T cells, B-cell-depleted T cells, or PBMCs.

As processed by the authors: Amplification from reference gene primers served as the basis for estimated nucleated cell counts. Produced via immunoSEQ multiplex PCR; TCRdb's table is partial and in-frame only. V, J and clone size derive from that table, while D and trimming were established from the DNA sequence. The sample gives about 98,000 clones, about 85% of which show up once; about 4.5% is in the top ten. This TCR was recovered from a man aged 70 or older with acute or convalescent COVID-19. Sequencing used peripheral blood.

DNA of the CDR3: TGTGCCAGTAGTATCCCCGGGACAGAGGAAAACTATGGCTACACCTTC. Its translation is CASSIPGTEENYGYTF. V and J are TRBV19 and TRBJ1-2; 7 bases agree with TRBD1. V shed 3 bases and J 2 bases; nucleotides not matched to a gene: 9. This CDR3 comprises 16 residues. Looked up from germline, CDR1 is LNHDA and CDR2 is SQIVND (reference sequence).